A selection of T cell receptor beta chains follows, all from one sample in a study of blood T cell repertoires in COVID-19. Clones were read by immunoSEQ multiplex PCR, and TCRdb kept only the in-frame ones, dropping some. In the table there are 200,000 to 250,000 clones, approximately 86% of which are singletons. The sequencing sample was made of peripheral blood. The source is a man older than 75 with acute or convalescent COVID-19. CDR3s include the opening cysteine and the closing phenylalanine or tryptophan. The D gene is left open where the match is weak. The size field is filled for only some rows; it gives once, few, many or a size class.

NA | TRBJ1-2 | TRBD1 | TRBV6-6 | TGTGCCAGCAGTCAGGGGACAGCCGAGATTAACTATGGCTACACCTTC | CASSQGTAEINYGYTF
NA | TRBJ2-1 | TRBD1 | TRBV7-9 | TGTGCCAGCAGCTTAGCCTATCTTGGGACAGCGACTTCGGATGAGCAGTTCTTC | CASSLAYLGTATSDEQFF
once | TRBJ2-1 | TRBD2 | TRBV4-3 | TGCGCCAGCAGCCAAGGGAGCGGGGGCTACAATGAGCAGTTCTTC | CASSQGSGGYNEQFF
NA | TRBJ2-1 | TRBD2 | TRBV2 | TGTGCCAGCAGTGAGGTGGTTGCGGGGGGGTACTCCTACAATGAGCAGTTCTTC | CASSEVVAGGYSYNEQFF
NA | TRBJ1-1 | NA | TRBV3-1/TRBV3-2 | TGTGCCAGCAGCCTAGGAAACAGCAACCCTGAAGCTTTCTTT | CASSLGNSNPEAFF
once | TRBJ2-7 | TRBD1 | TRBV5-1 | TGCGCCAGCAGCTCTCTGACAGGGAATCCCTACGAGCAGTACTTC | CASSSLTGNPYEQYF
NA | TRBJ2-2 | NA | TRBV5-5 | TGTGCCAGCAGCTTGTTACCGGGGAACACCGGGGAGCTGTTTTTT | CASSLLPGNTGELFF
once | TRBJ1-6 | TRBD1 | TRBV11-2 | TGTGCCAGCAGCTTCGACAGGGGGCAGAGGTCACCCCTCCACTTT | CASSFDRGQRSPLHF
few | TRBJ2-7 | TRBD2 | TRBV4-1 | TGCGCCAGCAGCCAGCGGGGGGAGGTCAACGAGCAGTACTTC | CASSQRGEVNEQYF
NA | TRBJ1-1 | TRBD1 | TRBV16 | TGTGCCAGCAGCCAATCTGTACAGGGGCGTTCCACTGAAGCTTTCTTT | CASSQSVQGRSTEAFF
NA | TRBJ2-2 | NA | TRBV7-9 | TGTGCCAGCAGCTTCGGGACTGGATCGGGGGGGGAGCTGTTTTTT | CASSFGTGSGGELFF
NA | TRBJ2-1 | TRBD2 | TRBV7-8 | TGTGCCAGCAGCCCCGGGACTAGCGGGAACCACAATGAGCAGTTCTTC | CASSPGTSGNHNEQFF
NA | TRBJ2-1 | TRBD1 | TRBV19 | TGTGCCAGTAGGGACAGGGGGGTCGGTGAGCAGTTCTTC | CASRDRGVGEQFF
NA | TRBJ1-3 | NA | TRBV6-6 | TGTGCCAGCAGTCCCCCGACGAGGAAGGCCCCTGGAAACACCATATATTTT | CASSPPTRKAPGNTIYF
NA | TRBJ1-6 | NA | TRBV11-2 | TGTGCCAGCAGCTTAGATCCGGGGGGCTCACCCCTCCACTTT | CASSLDPGGSPLHF
NA | TRBJ2-1 | NA | TRBV19 | TGTGCCAGTTACAGGGACGGTGAGCAGTTCTTC | CASYRDGEQFF
NA | TRBJ2-1 | NA | TRBV2 | TGTGCCAGCAGTGGCGCAAATGAGCAGTTCTTC | CASSGANEQFF
NA | TRBJ1-1 | TRBD1 | TRBV2 | TGTGCCAGCATTTCCGGACAGGCGAACACTGAAGCTTTCTTT | CASISGQANTEAFF
NA | TRBJ1-2 | NA | TRBV19 | TGTGCCAGTAGTACTGGCAGGATCTATGGCTACACCTTC | CASSTGRIYGYTF
NA | TRBJ2-1 | TRBD1 | TRBV18 | TGTGCCAGCTCACCACAGGGGGACAGTGAGCAGTTCTTC | CASSPQGDSEQFF
NA | TRBJ2-4 | TRBD2 | TRBV19 | TGTGCCAGTAGTATCCCGGGAGGGTCATTGCGGAGACAAAACATTCAGTACTTC | CASSIPGGSLRRQNIQYF
NA | TRBJ1-2 | TRBD1 | TRBV6-4 | TGTGCCAGCAGATCTGGACAGGGCTCTGGCTACACCTTC | CASRSGQGSGYTF
NA | TRBJ1-5 | NA | TRBV11-2 | TGTGCCAGCAGCGCGTCGGGGGGGACCTCTAGCAATCAGCCCCAGCATTTT | CASSASGGTSSNQPQHF
NA | TRBJ2-1 | TRBD2 | TRBV5-1 | TGCGCCAGCAGCTTCACCGCCACTAGCGGGAGGGATGAGCAGTTCTTC | CASSFTATSGRDEQFF
NA | TRBJ2-3 | TRBD2 | TRBV18 | TGTGCCAGCTCACCTTCGACTAGCCTTAGCACAGATACGCAGTATTTT | CASSPSTSLSTDTQYF
NA | TRBJ2-1 | TRBD2 | TRBV4-2 | TGTGCCAGCAGCCTAACCGTCTCCACGGGCGGGAGAAACCATGAGCAGTTCTTC | CASSLTVSTGGRNHEQFF
NA | TRBJ2-2 | NA | TRBV7-6 | TGTGCCAGCAGCCGATTAGGGGAGGCGAACACCGGGGAGCTGTTTTTT | CASSRLGEANTGELFF
NA | TRBJ1-1 | NA | TRBV19 | TGTGCCAGTACCTTGAACACTGAAGCTTTCTTT | CASTLNTEAFF
NA | TRBJ1-2 | TRBD1 | TRBV4-3 | TGCGCCAGCAGCCAAGATTTTGCAGGGGGCTATGGCTACACCTTC | CASSQDFAGGYGYTF
few | TRBJ2-2 | NA | TRBV5-1 | TGCGCCAGCAGCTTCGGTGGGAGTAAGGACACCGGGGAGCTGTTTTTT | CASSFGGSKDTGELFF
NA | TRBJ1-2 | NA | TRBV10-3 | TGTGCCATCAGTGTTGGAGGGGAGGGAGGCTACACCTTC | CAISVGGEGGYTF
NA | TRBJ2-5 | TRBD2 | TRBV28 | TGTGCCAGCAAAGGGACTAGCGGGCCTCAAGAGACCCAGTACTTC | CASKGTSGPQETQYF
few | TRBJ2-7 | NA | TRBV6-5 | TGTGCCATCGGTGTCCTAAACTCCTACGAGCAGTACTTC | CAIGVLNSYEQYF
NA | TRBJ2-1 | TRBD2 | TRBV25-1 | TGTGCCAGCACCCCCCGGGCTAGCGGGGGCAATGAGCAGTTCTTC | CASTPRASGGNEQFF
NA | TRBJ1-3 | NA | TRBV5-6 | TGTGCCAGCAGCTTGGCAGGTTTCAACACCATATATTTT | CASSLAGFNTIYF
NA | TRBJ2-5 | NA | TRBV5-4 | TGTGCCAGCAGCCACGGGACTGCGGGGACCCAGTACTTC | CASSHGTAGTQYF
NA | TRBJ1-6 | NA | TRBV19 | TGTGCCAGTAGTGAGTCCGCTTTTAATTCACCCCTCCACTTT | CASSESAFNSPLHF
NA | TRBJ2-2 | TRBD1 | TRBV9 | TGTGCCAGCAGCGTAGGAGGGGGCGCAGGGAACACCGGGGAGCTGTTTTTT | CASSVGGGAGNTGELFF
NA | TRBJ2-2 | NA | TRBV12-5 | TGTGCTAGTGGTTCCCCAACTTCCGGGGAGCTGTTTTTT | CASGSPTSGELFF
once | TRBJ2-3 | TRBD2 | TRBV5-4 | TGTGCCAGCAGCCCGGGGCGACTAGCGGGGCTCACAGATACGCAGTATTTT | CASSPGRLAGLTDTQYF
NA | TRBJ2-7 | NA | TRBV4-3 | TGCGCCAGCAGCCAAGAGACAGTGTCTTACGAGCAGTACTTC | CASSQETVSYEQYF
NA | TRBJ1-2 | TRBD1 | TRBV7-6 | TGTGCCAGCAGCTTAGGCCCCAGACAGGGAAGTTGGGGGCCCTATGGCTACACCTTC | CASSLGPRQGSWGPYGYTF
NA | TRBJ1-2 | NA | TRBV6-4 | TGTGCCAGCAGTGGGGATGGACTAGCCGACTACACCTTC | CASSGDGLADYTF
NA | TRBJ2-1 | TRBD2 | TRBV3-1/TRBV3-2 | TGTGCCAGCAGCCAAAGCGGGAGTTACAATGAGCAGTTCTTC | CASSQSGSYNEQFF
NA | TRBJ2-5 | TRBD2 | TRBV19 | TGTGCCAGTAGTCTGGGACTAGCGGGAGACCAAGAGACCCAGTACTTC | CASSLGLAGDQETQYF
NA | TRBJ1-1 | NA | TRBV20-1 | TGCAGTGCTAGTGACGACAGTTACACTGAAGCTTTCTTT | CSASDDSYTEAFF
NA | TRBJ2-2 | NA | TRBV7-9 | TGTGCCAGCAGGTATGGAACAGGCGACACCGGGGAGCTGTTTTTT | CASRYGTGDTGELFF
NA | TRBJ1-4 | TRBD1 | TRBV19 | TGTGCCAGTAGTATAGGACAGGGGCCTAATGAAAAACTGTTTTTT | CASSIGQGPNEKLFF
NA | TRBJ2-1 | NA | TRBV6-2/TRBV6-3 | TGTGCCAGCAGTTACCCGACACTCTACAATGAGCAGTTCTTC | CASSYPTLYNEQFF
NA | TRBJ1-6 | NA | TRBV28 | TGTGCCAGCAGCCCCCTCCTAGGATCCTATAATTCACCCCTCCACTTT | CASSPLLGSYNSPLHF
NA | TRBJ2-7 | NA | TRBV5-5 | TGTGCCAGCAGCTTCCCGGCGGGACCCTCCTACGAGCAGTACTTC | CASSFPAGPSYEQYF
NA | TRBJ2-7 | TRBD2 | TRBV2 | TGTGCCAGCAGGCGGTCTGGGACTAGACCCTACGAGCAGTACTTC | CASRRSGTRPYEQYF
NA | TRBJ1-5 | NA | TRBV9 | TGTGCCAGCAGCCCCTTGGGAGGGGAAAATCAGCCCCAGCATTTT | CASSPLGGENQPQHF
NA | TRBJ2-7 | NA | TRBV3-1/TRBV3-2 | TGTGCCAGCAGCCAAGGGAGGGGCAGATTAGGCTACGAGCAGTACTTC | CASSQGRGRLGYEQYF
NA | TRBJ2-1 | NA | TRBV4-1 | TGCGCCAGCAGCCAAGTATCACTCCGGGGGAGCTCCTACAATGAGCAGTTCTTC | CASSQVSLRGSSYNEQFF